These T cell receptor beta chains were read from a single sample in a study of blood T cells in healthy people across ages. MiXCR, run by TCRdb on the 5' RACE reads, gives a single entry per CDR3 protein. The sample lists 700,000 to 800,000 distinct CDR3 sequences; 35% to 45% were seen once. The sample was blood. These TCRs come from a woman aged 55-69 years in good health. The CDR3 runs from the conserved cysteine through the conserved F or W. D genes are given only for firm matches. Only part of the rows carry a size: once, few, many, or a class if the clone is expanded.

v_gene	d_gene	j_gene	abundance	CDR3nt	CDR3aa
TRBV20-1	TRBD2	TRBJ2-7	-	TGCAGTGCTACTTGGACTAGCGGCTCCTACAATGAGCAGTACTTC	CSATWTSGSYNEQYF
TRBV7-9	-	TRBJ1-2	few	TGTGCCAGCAGCGCCTACAAAAAGGGCTATGGCTACACCTTC	CASSAYKKGYGYTF
TRBV7-7	TRBD2	TRBJ2-3	many	TGTGCCAGCAGCTTAGAAGCGGGGGTTTCGGATACGCAGTATTTT	CASSLEAGVSDTQYF
TRBV27	-	TRBJ2-7	-	TGTGCCAGCAGTTTTGCCAGTTCCCGCTACGAGCAGTACTTC	CASSFASSRYEQYF
TRBV11-2	-	TRBJ1-1	-	TGTGCCAGCAGCTCTAACCCAGGGCGAAACACTGAAGCTTTCTTT	CASSSNPGRNTEAFF
TRBV20-1	TRBD1	TRBJ1-5	-	TGCAGTGCTAGGGGACAGGGTGGGGGCAATCAGCCCCAGCATTTT	CSARGQGGGNQPQHF
TRBV5-1	-	TRBJ2-3	-	TGCGCCAGCAGCTTGGAAGGCACTTCCTTCACAGATGCGCAGTATTTT	CASSLEGTSFTDAQYF
TRBV2	-	TRBJ2-7	-	TGTGCCAGCAAGCACAGGGTGGTAGACGAGCAGTACTTC	CASKHRVVDEQYF
TRBV20-1	-	TRBJ1-1	-	TGCAGTGCTAGAGATCTCGGCAGGGGAGCTGAAGCTTTCTTT	CSARDLGRGAEAFF
TRBV4-3	-	TRBJ2-3	many	TGCGCCAGCAGCCAAGACGAAGGGGGGGCAGATACGCAGTATTTT	CASSQDEGGADTQYF
TRBV6-2/TRBV6-3	-	TRBJ2-5	-	TGTGCCAGCAGTCACGGGCGGGCCCCGTACTTC	CASSHGRAPYF
TRBV7-9	-	TRBJ2-1	few	TGTGCCAGCAGCTCGGAGAGCGGCGAGCAGTTCTTC	CASSSESGEQFF
TRBV6-2/TRBV6-3	TRBD2	TRBJ2-3	-	TGTGCCAGCACCGGGGGACAAACACTAGCGGGGGTAAGGCCAGATACGCAGTATTTT	CASTGGQTLAGVRPDTQYF
TRBV12-5	TRBD2	TRBJ2-3	-	TGTGCTGGTGGCCCGGGACTAGCGGGAGCTCCCACAGATACGCAGTATTTT	CAGGPGLAGAPTDTQYF
TRBV6-5	TRBD2	TRBJ2-7	-	TGTGCCAGCAGTTCCCTAGCGGGAGTCCTTTACGAGCAGTACTTC	CASSSLAGVLYEQYF
TRBV3-1	-	TRBJ1-6	-	TGTGCCAGCAGCCTAAACAGCAATTCACCCCTCCACTTT	CASSLNSNSPLHF
TRBV9	-	TRBJ2-2	few	TGTGCCAGCAGCGGCGGACGGGCGGCTCATAACACCGGGGAGCTGTTTTTT	CASSGGRAAHNTGELFF
TRBV29-1	-	TRBJ1-2	many	TGCAGCGCCCTCAACCTGGGGGGCTACACCTTC	CSALNLGGYTF
TRBV5-5	-	TRBJ2-7	few	TGTGCCAGCAGCCTCGGACAGCCCGGCTCCTACGAGCAGTACTTC	CASSLGQPGSYEQYF
TRBV20-1	TRBD1	TRBJ1-2	-	TGCAGTGCTAGAAAGGGGACAGGGAACTATGGCTACACCTTC	CSARKGTGNYGYTF
TRBV3-1	TRBD2	TRBJ2-5	-	TGTGCCAGCAGACCCGTAGGGGGACTAGGCGGGGACAATGAGCAGTACTTC	CASRPVGGLGGDNEQYF
TRBV7-9	-	TRBJ2-7	few	TGTGCCAGCAGCCTAGATGGCGGGAAGCGGAACGAGCAGTACTTC	CASSLDGGKRNEQYF
TRBV2	TRBD1	TRBJ2-3	-	TGTGCCATGCAGGGACAGGGGGCAACAGATACGCAGTATTTT	CAMQGQGATDTQYF
TRBV12-3/TRBV12-4	TRBD1	TRBJ2-3	many	TGTGCCAGCAGTCAAGACAGGGGACCCACAGATACGCAGTATTTT	CASSQDRGPTDTQYF
TRBV7-2	TRBD1	TRBJ1-2	many	TGTGCCAGCAGCCCCTCCGGGACAGGGGGGAGCTATGGCTACACCTTC	CASSPSGTGGSYGYTF
TRBV6-1	-	TRBJ1-2	-	TGTGCCAGCTGCTTGACGGGGCCTCGCGGCTACACCTTC	CASCLTGPRGYTF
TRBV3-1	TRBD2	TRBJ2-1	-	TGTGCCAGCAGCCAAGATCCGGTAGGGGAGCGGGAGAAGCGGTTCTTC	CASSQDPVGEREKRFF
TRBV4-1	-	TRBJ2-5	-	TGCGCCAGCAGCCATGTAGCGGTGGGCCAAGAGACCCAGTACTTC	CASSHVAVGQETQYF
TRBV19	-	TRBJ2-1	-	TGTGCCAGTAGTACAGTGTACAATGAGCAGTTCTTC	CASSTVYNEQFF
TRBV28	-	TRBJ2-7	few	TGTGCCAGCACCTCAGGGGTCTACGAGCAGTACTTC	CASTSGVYEQYF
TRBV3-1	-	TRBJ1-1	-	TGTGCCAGCAGCCAAGTTGGAGAGAGCACTGAAGCTTTCTTT	CASSQVGESTEAFF
TRBV27	-	TRBJ1-2	-	TGTGCCAGCAGTTTTAGGCAGGGCAATGGCTACACCTTC	CASSFRQGNGYTF
TRBV12-3/TRBV12-4	TRBD1	TRBJ2-3	-	TGTGCCAGCAGTTTAGGGACAGGCCAGACAGATACGCAGTATTTT	CASSLGTGQTDTQYF
TRBV6-5	TRBD1	TRBJ2-5	-	TGTGCCAGCAGTCCCCGCCCGGACAGGTTCCAAGAGACCCAGTACTTC	CASSPRPDRFQETQYF
TRBV2	-	TRBJ2-5	many	TGTGCCAGCAGGATATTTCCGGGACGGAGGATTGAAGAGACCCAGTACTTC	CASRIFPGRRIEETQYF
TRBV6-5	-	TRBJ1-4	few	TGTGCCAGCAGTTACTCCAGCCCCAGTGAAAAACTGTTTTTT	CASSYSSPSEKLFF
TRBV10-3	TRBD2	TRBJ2-6	many	TGTGCCATCGGATCGACTAGCGGGATTAGCTCTGGGGCCAACGTCCTGACTTTC	CAIGSTSGISSGANVLTF
TRBV21-1	-	TRBJ2-1	many	TGTGCCAGCAGCAAATCAGGCAGCGAGAGGTTAGAGCAGTTCTTC	CASSKSGSERLEQFF
TRBV5-5	TRBD1	TRBJ1-3	once	TGTGCCAGCAGCGTTGCCGGGACAGGGTCTGGAAACACCATATATTTT	CASSVAGTGSGNTIYF
TRBV5-1	-	TRBJ2-3	-	TGCGCCAGCAGCTCGGTTGGTGGGAAAGTGGCAGATACGCAGTATTTT	CASSSVGGKVADTQYF
TRBV18	TRBD1	TRBJ1-1	few	TGTGCCAGCTCAGATCAGGGGGCGAGGACTGAAGCTTTCTTT	CASSDQGARTEAFF
TRBV4-2	-	TRBJ2-3	-	TGTGCCAGCAGCGTAGTCGGGGTCACAGATACGCAGTATTTT	CASSVVGVTDTQYF
TRBV7-9	-	TRBJ1-2	-	TGTGCCAGCAGCTTAGGGGCGGCCCTCAATAACTATGGCTACACCTTC	CASSLGAALNNYGYTF
TRBV7-3	TRBD2	TRBJ2-1	-	TGTGCCAGCAGCTTGCGTCTAGCGGGGCCCGGGTCCTACAATGAGCAGTTCTTC	CASSLRLAGPGSYNEQFF
TRBV20-1	-	TRBJ2-5	few	TGCAGTGCTAGAGCTAGGGATCCGTACCAAGAGACCCAGTACTTC	CSARARDPYQETQYF
TRBV10-3	-	TRBJ2-5	-	TGTGCCATCAGTGAGAGGCCAGAAGAGACCCAGTACTTC	CAISERPEETQYF
TRBV29-1	-	TRBJ1-2	many	TGCAGCGTTGATAAGCTGACCTATGGCTACACCTTC	CSVDKLTYGYTF
TRBV6-6	TRBD1	TRBJ2-1	-	TGTGCCAGCAGACGCGAGGGGGCCTCCTACAATGAGCAGTTCTTC	CASRREGASYNEQFF
TRBV7-9	-	TRBJ1-5	few	TGTGCCAGCAGCTTGGCCGGGATTGGCAATCAGCCCCAGCATTTT	CASSLAGIGNQPQHF
TRBV24-1	-	TRBJ2-2	-	TGTGCCACCAGTGATTCTGATACCGGGGAGCTGTTTTTT	CATSDSDTGELFF